This entry lists 11 T cell receptor beta chains sequenced from one sample in a study of HIV-infected children after antiretroviral therapy interruption. RNA-based 3' RACE libraries used unique molecular identifiers. One entry per CDR3 protein results from TCRdb running MiXCR on the 3' RACE reads. The sample lists some 90,000 distinct CDR3 sequences, under 8% occurring once. Documented treatment: PENTA 11 planned treatment interruption arm or continuous ART arm. The sample was CD45RA+ CD4+ T cells from PBMCs, pooled from several time points, taken from a donor given antiretroviral therapy, either interrupted or continuous. As to subset: naive CD4+ CD45RA+ CD45RO- T cells. These TCRs come from a pool of human donors with HIV.

Regarding this clonotype: An end of the junction does not agree with germline; a read error may underlie this. The chain couples TRBV19 to TRBJ2-3; no definite D call. Germline V gene data show CDR1 as LNHDA and CDR2 as SQIVND (reference sequence). The CDR3 runs to 14 residues. The CDR3 sequence: CVSSMAASTDTQYF. DNA for the CDR3: TGTGTCAGTAGTATGGCAGCCAGCACAGATACGCAGTATTTT.

This clonotype has at least ten counts. This sequence joins TRBV19 and TRBJ1-5; D is uncertain. This CDR3 contains 15 residues. Trimming removed 1 base at V and 0 bases at J, with 7 bases between. Germline CDR1 is LNHDA and CDR2 is SQIVND (reference sequence). The CDR3 sequence: CASSIGSLSNQPQHF. CDR3 sequence (DNA): TGTGCCAGTAGTATAGGCAGCCTTAGCAATCAGCCCCAGCATTTT.

This clonotype was found many times. One end of the junction does not line up with germline, which may come from a read error. The V and J genes are TRBV10-2 and TRBJ2-7, with D possibly TRBD2 on 6 matching bases. Germline assignment: CDR1 WSHSY and CDR2 SAAADI. The CDR3 totals 14 residues. The CDR3 coding sequence is TGTGCCAGCAGTGACCGGGACTGGGTCTATGAACAGTACTTC. Amino acid sequence: CASSDRDWVYEQYF.

There are many counts of this clonotype. This chain connects TRBV6-2 or TRBV6-3 to TRBJ1-1; D is undetermined. Germline V CDR1 and CDR2: MNHEY, SVGEGT. V lost 6 bases and J lost 4, with 9 bases in between. The CDR3 runs to 12 residues. The CDR3 spells CASSRGRTEAFF. The CDR3 nucleotides are TGTGCCAGCAGCCGTGGGCGCACTGAAGCTTTCTTT.

This clonotype was recorded a few times. V is TRBV20-1 and J is TRBJ1-1, with D perhaps TRBD1 (6 bases). Deletions cut 1 base from V and 1 base from J, with 16 bases between. Looked up from germline, CDR1 is DFQATT and CDR2 is SNEGSKA (reference sequence). The CDR3 totals 16 residues. In DNA, the CDR3 is TGCAGTGCTAGAGCCCCTCTGCGGGACAAGAACACTGAAGCTTTCTTT. It codes for CSARAPLRDKNTEAFF.

The table lists this clonotype with many counts. The V and J genes are TRBV7-3 and TRBJ2-7; 10 bases agree with TRBD1. This CDR3 has 15 amino acids. V lost 6 bases, J lost 4 bases, and 9 bases stayed unmatched. The germline gives CDR1 SGHTA, CDR2 FQGTGA. In DNA, the CDR3 is TGTGCCAGCAGTCGAGGACAGGGGGGAAGTTACGAGCAGTACTTC. Translation gives CASSRGQGGSYEQYF.

In its sample, this clonotype was seen many times. V and J are TRBV6-1 and TRBJ2-7; 8 bases line up with TRBD2. In germline, CDR1 is MNHNS, CDR2 SASEGT. The CDR3 is 16 residues long. J gave up 0 bases and V 1 base, and 5 bases lay outside the gene matches. The CDR3 region is CASSEGQRGFSYEQYF. In nucleotides, the CDR3 is TGTGCCAGCAGTGAAGGGCAGCGGGGGTTCTCCTACGAGCAGTACTTC.

This clonotype was counted ten times or more. The J gene is TRBJ1-4, the V gene TRBV20-1; unclear D gene. CDR3 length: 14 amino acids. The germline CDR1 and CDR2 sequences are DFQATT and SNEGSKA (reference sequence). Trimming left V 5 bases short and J 1 base short, with 11 bases between. The CDR3: CSAEAGLTNEKLFF. The CDR3 DNA reads TGCAGTGCTGAAGCCGGGTTAACTAATGAAAAACTGTTTTTT.

This clonotype showed up many times. The V gene is TRBV2, the J gene TRBJ1-1; 11 bases are a match to TRBD1. The germline V gene has CDR1 SNHLY and CDR2 FYNNEI. The CDR3 length is 16 residues. Trimming took 5 bases from V and 2 from J; bases not matched to a gene: 7. CDR3 sequence: CASSRQDRGLNTEAFF. The CDR3 nucleotides are TGTGCCAGCAGTAGACAGGACAGGGGGCTTAACACTGAAGCTTTCTTT.

This clonotype was observed many times. The V gene is TRBV11-3, the J gene TRBJ2-7; 9 bases fit TRBD2. With V trimmed by 3 bases and J by 3 bases, 6 bases remained unmatched. The germline V gene has CDR1 SGHNT and CDR2 YENEEA. This CDR3 has 15 residues. CDR3 protein: CASSLRLAENYEQYF. CDR3 in DNA: TGTGCCAGCAGCTTGAGACTAGCGGAAAACTACGAGCAGTACTTC.

There are a few counts of this clonotype. The chain uses TRBV27 and TRBJ2-6, with 7 bases matching TRBD2. The V gene's germline CDR1 is MNHEY and CDR2 SMNVEV (reference sequence). V shed 8 bases, J shed 1 base, and the junction held 8 bases outside the gene matches. The CDR3 has 16 amino acids. In DNA, the CDR3 is TGTGCCAGCTCCTGGGAGGGAGTATCTGGGGCCAACGTCCTGACTTTC. Its translation: CASSWEGVSGANVLTF.